This is a list of T cell receptor beta chains from one sample in a study of T cells in Graves' hyperthyroidism and ophthalmopathy. TCRdb passed the multiplex PCR reads through MiXCR, listing each CDR3 protein once. The sample consists of some 370,000 distinct CDR3 sequences, roughly a sixth of them appearing once. The sequencing input was blood. Receptors were obtained from a woman in her twenties or thirties with Graves' hyperthyroidism that later progressed to Graves' ophthalmopathy. Each CDR3 is given with its conserved first and last residue. Each record gives: D gene, V gene, clone size, J gene, CDR3 protein, CDR3 DNA. The D gene is left open where the match is weak. Rows give clone size only sometimes, using once, few, many, or a class for an expanded clone.

d_gene: -; v_gene: TRBV11-2; abundance: many; j_gene: TRBJ2-5; CDR3aa: CASSSTLYQETQYF; CDR3nt: TGTGCCAGCAGCTCGACCCTCTACCAAGAGACCCAGTACTTC
d_gene: -; v_gene: TRBV12-3/TRBV12-4; abundance: few; j_gene: TRBJ2-5; CDR3aa: CASRDALRWETQYF; CDR3nt: TGTGCCAGCAGAGACGCGTTGAGATGGGAGACCCAGTACTTC
d_gene: -; v_gene: TRBV29-1; abundance: -; j_gene: TRBJ2-3; CDR3aa: CSVDSTGRTDTQYF; CDR3nt: TGCAGCGTTGACTCGACAGGGAGGACAGATACGCAGTATTTT
d_gene: TRBD2; v_gene: TRBV20-1; abundance: many; j_gene: TRBJ2-7; CDR3aa: CSVHPGRGGYEQYF; CDR3nt: TGCAGTGTTCACCCGGGGCGGGGGGGCTACGAGCAGTACTTC
d_gene: -; v_gene: TRBV20-1; abundance: -; j_gene: TRBJ1-1; CDR3aa: CSASGAPSRTEAFF; CDR3nt: TGCAGTGCCTCTGGGGCGCCCAGTAGGACTGAAGCTTTCTTT
d_gene: -; v_gene: TRBV2; abundance: -; j_gene: TRBJ2-1; CDR3aa: CASRDVDAQFF; CDR3nt: TGTGCCAGCAGGGACGTGGATGCGCAGTTCTTC
d_gene: -; v_gene: TRBV11-2; abundance: -; j_gene: TRBJ2-1; CDR3aa: CASRQSAGNEQFF; CDR3nt: TGTGCCAGCAGGCAATCTGCGGGGAATGAGCAGTTCTTC
d_gene: -; v_gene: TRBV6-1; abundance: -; j_gene: TRBJ2-7; CDR3aa: CASSRQVTSYEQYF; CDR3nt: TGTGCCAGCAGCCGACAGGTTACCTCCTACGAGCAGTACTTC
d_gene: TRBD1; v_gene: TRBV29-1; abundance: -; j_gene: TRBJ2-3; CDR3aa: CSTGSGTGGADTQYF; CDR3nt: TGCAGCACCGGGTCCGGGACAGGGGGGGCAGATACGCAGTATTTT
d_gene: -; v_gene: TRBV11-2; abundance: -; j_gene: TRBJ1-1; CDR3aa: CASSFGAGGGLVAFF; CDR3nt: TGTGCCAGCAGCTTTGGAGCGGGCGGGGGCCTAGTCGCTTTCTTT
d_gene: TRBD1; v_gene: TRBV2; abundance: few; j_gene: TRBJ1-1; CDR3aa: CASSVSNGRQGTEAFF; CDR3nt: TGTGCCAGCAGTGTCAGTAATGGCAGACAGGGCACTGAAGCTTTCTTT
d_gene: -; v_gene: TRBV20-1; abundance: many; j_gene: TRBJ1-1; CDR3aa: CSAPGDFGFPLF; CDR3nt: TGCAGTGCCCCCGGAGACTTTGGGTTTCCGCTCTTT
d_gene: TRBD2; v_gene: TRBV2; abundance: -; j_gene: TRBJ2-1; CDR3aa: CASRPGLAGGPPDEQFF; CDR3nt: TGTGCCAGCAGACCGGGACTAGCGGGAGGGCCCCCCGATGAGCAGTTCTTC
d_gene: TRBD2; v_gene: TRBV12-3/TRBV12-4; abundance: many; j_gene: TRBJ2-7; CDR3aa: CASKTSGSPYEQYF; CDR3nt: TGTGCCAGCAAGACTAGCGGGAGCCCGTACGAGCAGTACTTC
d_gene: -; v_gene: TRBV6-1; abundance: many; j_gene: TRBJ1-5; CDR3aa: CASSEGLARVQPQHF; CDR3nt: TGTGCCAGCAGTGAAGGGCTAGCGAGAGTGCAGCCCCAGCATTTT